This T cell receptor (beta chain) is from a study of response to subunit inactivated influenza vaccine. Each CDR3 protein gets one entry after TCRdb re-called the RT-PCR reads with MiXCR. The repertoire includes over 150,000 distinct CDR3 sequences, about 10% of them detected once, and around 33% sits in the top ten. Broader study findings: Authors proposed each seasonal influenza vaccination draws in few new T cells.

This clonotype was detected only a few times. The target antigen is unknown. V was pared by 0 bases and J by 5 bases, with 8 bases between. CDR1 LGHNA and CDR2 YSLEER come from the germline V gene. CDR3 length equals 13 residues. The sequence was obtained from a man aged 50-75 years who received an inactivated influenza vaccine. The specimen comprised CD8+ T cells sorted from PBMCs, sampled roughly 24 months after vaccination. The chain combines TRBV4-3 with TRBJ2-7; D is perhaps TRBD1 (5 bases). As DNA, the CDR3 is TGCGCCAGCAGCCAAGATTGGGGCCACGAGCAGTACTTC. This gives the protein CASSQDWGHEQYF.